This TCR beta chain was recovered during a study of OX40 agonist ivuxolimab in advanced cancers. Clones were read by immunoSEQ multiplex PCR, and TCRdb kept only the in-frame ones, dropping some. Of approximately 7,000 clones listed, around 75% are singletons. CDR1 SGDLS and CDR2 YYNGEE come from the germline V gene. Trimming pared 0 bases from V and 0 bases from J, leaving 13 bases between. CDR3 length: 16 residues. In its sample, this clone was seen a few times. The receptor was isolated from an adult with an advanced solid tumor such as melanoma, head and neck, liver or kidney cancer. The chain carries TRBV9 and TRBJ2-7, with D possibly TRBD2 on 5 matching bases. Here the sequenced sample was CD4+ or CD8+ T cells sorted from blood, taken in a trial of the OX40 agonist ivuxolimab. In nucleotides, the CDR3 is TGTGCCAGCAGCGTAGCGGCGGGCACAAGCTCCTACGAGCAGTACTTC. This gives the protein CASSVAAGTSSYEQYF.